The sequence of this TCR beta chain was determined in a study of CD8 T cells in ankylosing spondylitis. TCRdb itself ran the 5' RACE reads through MiXCR, one entry per CDR3 protein. In the table there are 200,000 to 300,000 distinct CDR3 sequences, roughly 8.6% of which are singletons. CDR1 is SGHRS, CDR2 YFSETQ, per germline. The CDR3 extends over 14 amino acids. Trimming pared 0 bases from V and 3 bases from J, leaving 10 bases between. The chain uses TRBV5-1 and TRBJ2-7; D is possibly TRBD2 (5 bases). The sequenced sample consisted of blood, either unsorted or a sorted T cell fraction (not recorded which). The receptor was isolated from a male donor with ankylosing spondylitis or in good health (not recorded which). CDR3 residues: CASSLAGNYYEQYF. As DNA, the CDR3 is TGCGCCAGCAGCTTGGCCGGGAATTACTACGAGCAGTACTTC. The complete variable domain, with remaining parts taken from reference TRBV5-1 and TRBJ2-7, reads KAGVTQTPRYLIKTRGQQVTLSCSPISGHRSVSWYQQTPGQGLQFLFEYFSETQRNKGNFPGRFSGRQFSNSRSEMNVSTLELGDSALYLCASSLAGNYYEQYFGPGTRLTVT.